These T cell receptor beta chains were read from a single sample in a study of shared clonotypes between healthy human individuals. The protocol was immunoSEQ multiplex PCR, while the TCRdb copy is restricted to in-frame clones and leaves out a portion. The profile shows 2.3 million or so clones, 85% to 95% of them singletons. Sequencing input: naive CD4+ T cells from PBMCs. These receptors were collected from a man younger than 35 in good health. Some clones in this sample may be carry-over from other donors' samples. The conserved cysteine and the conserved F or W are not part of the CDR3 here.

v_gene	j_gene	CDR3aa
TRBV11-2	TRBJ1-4	ASSLGGTWAEKLF
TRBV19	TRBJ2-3	ATRGGPSTDTQY
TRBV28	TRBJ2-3	ASSFAGGRDTQY
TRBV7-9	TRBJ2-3	ASSLVGTSTDTQY
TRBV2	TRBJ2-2	ASIKTGGNTGELF
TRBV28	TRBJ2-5	ASSLIGQETQY
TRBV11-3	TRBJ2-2	ASSSGQGAGELF
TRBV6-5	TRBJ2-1	ASSYSGADEQF
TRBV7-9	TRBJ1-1	ASSFAANTEAF
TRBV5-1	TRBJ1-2	ASSLVKREGRSYGYT
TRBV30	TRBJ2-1	AWSGVGAGVSYNEQF
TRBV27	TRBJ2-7	ATASGQKSSYEQY
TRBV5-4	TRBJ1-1	ASSLFARGNTEAF
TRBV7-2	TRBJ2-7	ASSLDGTGLSYEQY
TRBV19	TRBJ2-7	ASSIRGLASYEQY
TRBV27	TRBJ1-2	ASSLRGPNYGYT
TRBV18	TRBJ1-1	ASSPATGDTEAF
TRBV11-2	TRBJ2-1	ASSPGQGTYNEQF
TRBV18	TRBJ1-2	ASSGTALYGYT
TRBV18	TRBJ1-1	ASSPGGAGTEAF
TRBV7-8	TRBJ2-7	ASSPQTVHEQY
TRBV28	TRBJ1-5	ASRRDRGYSNQPQH
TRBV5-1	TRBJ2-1	ASSPNGVGPLGEQF
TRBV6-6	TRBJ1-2	ASSYSGTGGNGYT
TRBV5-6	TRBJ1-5	ASSLYSANQPQH
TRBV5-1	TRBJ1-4	ASSLSGINEKLF
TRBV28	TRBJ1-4	ASSPGGRTTNEKLF
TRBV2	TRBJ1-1	ASTELDGRFNTEAF
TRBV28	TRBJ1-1	ASNLDGYTEAF
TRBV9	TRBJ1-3	ASTGSAGNTIY
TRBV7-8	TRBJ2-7	ASSLQGFEQY
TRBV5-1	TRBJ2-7	ASSLLSEVLGEQY
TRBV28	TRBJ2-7	ASRFQGASAYEQY
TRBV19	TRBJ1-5	ASSRGGDQTHQPQH
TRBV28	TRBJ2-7	ASSLTPGGGSHEQY
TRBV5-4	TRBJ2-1	ASSTRAALGNEQF
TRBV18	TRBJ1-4	ASSPLAPGQEKLF
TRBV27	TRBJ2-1	ASRGLAGGDVYEQF
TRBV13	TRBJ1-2	ASSSRVRMGANYGYT
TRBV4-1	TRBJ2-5	ASSQGRDRERETQY
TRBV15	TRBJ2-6	ATSRAPSGANVLT
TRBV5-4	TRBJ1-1	AISPTTVPNTEAF
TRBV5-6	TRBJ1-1	ASSLGTVNTEAF
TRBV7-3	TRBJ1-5	ASSPRAGQPQH
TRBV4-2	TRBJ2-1	ASSQARSGYNEQF
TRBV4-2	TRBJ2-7	ASSQESLAGGSYEQY
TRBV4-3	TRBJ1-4	ASSLRGFEKLF
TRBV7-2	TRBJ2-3	ASSLTDTQY
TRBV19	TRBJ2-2	ASSIGGNTGELF
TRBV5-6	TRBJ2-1	ASSLRTGGYNEQF
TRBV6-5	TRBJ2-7	ASRRLAGRDEQY
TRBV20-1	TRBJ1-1	SEGRYTEAF